This T cell receptor beta chain was retrieved from a study of blood T cell repertoires in COVID-19. This clone is a singleton in its sample. Produced via immunoSEQ multiplex PCR; TCRdb's table is partial and in-frame only. Of about half a million clones detected, about nine tenths appear once; the ten largest clones hold under 9.5%. This CDR3 spans 16 amino acids. Trimming cost V 10 bases and J 0 bases, with 16 bases left between them. This chain joins TRBV6-7 and TRBJ2-6, with D perhaps matching TRBD1 (6 bases). TRBV6-7 is an ORF, and what it does is uncertain. The origin of this receptor is a woman aged 55-69 years who had recovered from COVID-19. The sample comprised PBMCs or T cells enriched from blood (not recorded which). The CDR3: CATPTTGRSGANVLTF. The CDR3 nucleotides are TGTGCCACTCCCACTACAGGGCGCTCTGGGGCCAACGTCCTGACTTTC.